This record looks at one T cell receptor (beta chain) sequence and its context. Mismatch with germline at one junction end may stem from a read error. Per germline, CDR1 SGHAT and CDR2 FQNNGV. CDR3 length: 12 amino acids. This sample was taken from a study of control samples from healthy donors and cancer patients. Data came from immunoSEQ multiplex PCR; TCRdb stores just in-frame clones and leaves some out. The table shows 45,000 to 60,000 clones, with about 93% occurring only once. The receptor comes from a man aged 25-45 years in good health. This chain uses TRBV11-2 with TRBJ2-7; D gene uncertain. Material: blood. In DNA form, the CDR3 reads TGTGCCAGCAGCTTAGATCGGCTACCTCCTAACTTC. It yields the protein CASSLDRLPPNF.